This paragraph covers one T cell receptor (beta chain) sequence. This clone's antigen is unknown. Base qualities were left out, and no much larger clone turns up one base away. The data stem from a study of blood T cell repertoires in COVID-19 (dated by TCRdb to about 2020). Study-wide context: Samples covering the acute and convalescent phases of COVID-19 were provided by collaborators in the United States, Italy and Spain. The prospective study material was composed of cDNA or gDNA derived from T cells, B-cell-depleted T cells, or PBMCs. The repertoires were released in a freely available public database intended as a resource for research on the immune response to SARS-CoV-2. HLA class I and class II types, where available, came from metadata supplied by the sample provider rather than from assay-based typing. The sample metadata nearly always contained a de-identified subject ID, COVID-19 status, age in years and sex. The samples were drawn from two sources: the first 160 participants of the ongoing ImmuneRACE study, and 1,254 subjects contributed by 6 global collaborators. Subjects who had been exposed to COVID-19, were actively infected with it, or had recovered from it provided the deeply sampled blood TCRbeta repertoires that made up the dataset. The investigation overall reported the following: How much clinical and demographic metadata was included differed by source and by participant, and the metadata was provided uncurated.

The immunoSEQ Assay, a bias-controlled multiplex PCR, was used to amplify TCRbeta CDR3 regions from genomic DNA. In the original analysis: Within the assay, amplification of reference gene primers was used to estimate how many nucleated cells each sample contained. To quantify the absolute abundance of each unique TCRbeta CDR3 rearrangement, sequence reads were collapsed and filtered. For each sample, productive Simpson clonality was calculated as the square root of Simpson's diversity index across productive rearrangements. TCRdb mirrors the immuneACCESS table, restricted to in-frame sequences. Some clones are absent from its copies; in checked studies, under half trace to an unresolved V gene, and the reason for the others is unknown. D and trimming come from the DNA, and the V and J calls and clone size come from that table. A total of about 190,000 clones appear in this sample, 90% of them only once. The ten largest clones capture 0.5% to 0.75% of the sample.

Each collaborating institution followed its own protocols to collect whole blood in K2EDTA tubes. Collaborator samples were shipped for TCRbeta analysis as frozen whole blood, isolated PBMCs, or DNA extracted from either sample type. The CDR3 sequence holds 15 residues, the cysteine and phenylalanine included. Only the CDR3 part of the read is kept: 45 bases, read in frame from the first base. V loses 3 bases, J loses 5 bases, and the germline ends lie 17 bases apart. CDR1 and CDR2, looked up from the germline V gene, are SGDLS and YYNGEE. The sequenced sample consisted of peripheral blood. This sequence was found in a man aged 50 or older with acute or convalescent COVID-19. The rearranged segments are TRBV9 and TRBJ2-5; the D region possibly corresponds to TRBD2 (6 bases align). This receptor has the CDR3 CASSAPGSNWETQYF. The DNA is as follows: TGTGCCAGCAGCGCACCCGGGAGTAACTGGGAGACCCAGTACTTC.